The TCR beta chain under discussion was sequenced for a study of T-cell memory formation after mild COVID-19. The CDR3 extends over 14 amino acids. In germline, CDR1 is MNHEY, CDR2 SVGAGI. The trim removed 3 bases at V and 9 bases at J, leaving 6 bases unmatched. TCRdb recomputed calls from the 5' RACE reads with MiXCR, one row per CDR3 protein. Of fewer than 110,000 distinct CDR3 sequences detected, under 15% appear once; the ten largest clones hold about 39%. The table lists this clonotype with a few counts. The rearrangement joins TRBV6-5 to TRBJ2-1; 9 bases fit TRBD1. Sequenced: PBMCs or a T cell subset sorted from them (not recorded which). This clonotype was obtained from a man younger than 35 who had mild COVID-19 (a few samples of this study predate the infection). Cell type and time point are not known. CDR3 nucleotide sequence: TGTGCCAGCAGTTATTCCGGGACAGGGCCTGAGCAGTTCTTC. Protein product: CASSYSGTGPEQFF.